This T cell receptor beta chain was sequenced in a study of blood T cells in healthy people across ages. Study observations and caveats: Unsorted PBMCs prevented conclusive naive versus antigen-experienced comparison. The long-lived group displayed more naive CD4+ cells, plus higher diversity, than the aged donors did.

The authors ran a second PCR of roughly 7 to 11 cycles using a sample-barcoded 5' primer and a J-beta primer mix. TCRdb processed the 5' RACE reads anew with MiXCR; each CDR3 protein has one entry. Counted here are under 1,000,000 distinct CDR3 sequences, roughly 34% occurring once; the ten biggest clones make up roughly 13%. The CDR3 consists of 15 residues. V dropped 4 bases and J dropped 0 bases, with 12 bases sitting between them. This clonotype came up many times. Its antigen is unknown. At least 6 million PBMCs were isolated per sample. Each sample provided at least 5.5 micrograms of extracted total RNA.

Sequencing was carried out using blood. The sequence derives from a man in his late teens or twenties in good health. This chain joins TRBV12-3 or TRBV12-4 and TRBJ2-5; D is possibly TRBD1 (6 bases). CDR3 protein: CASSSNRDYQETQYF. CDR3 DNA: TGTGCCAGCAGTTCGAACAGGGATTACCAAGAGACCCAGTACTTC.